This T cell receptor beta chain was sequenced in a study of post-analysis software for immune sequencing data. Background on the study: Included among the disease courses, which were recorded for the cohort, were relapsing-remitting, secondary progressive and progressive-relapsing multiple sclerosis.

General study findings and limits: F measure grouped same-batch samples tightly together. In patients, TRBV5-6, TRBV5-1 and TRBV20-1 belonged to roughly five TRBV segments found more frequently than in controls. Versus controls, multiple sclerosis patients showed significantly lower diversity (normalized Chao1).

Each TCR beta cDNA library carried unique molecular identifiers. TCRdb analysed the PCR reads with MiXCR anew, one entry per CDR3 protein. The sample includes hundreds of thousands of distinct CDR3 sequences, 59% of them seen just once. The sample holds a few counts of this clonotype. The target antigen is unknown. Germline trimming cut 6 bases from V and 2 bases from J; bases unmatched to any gene: 10. CDR1 is MNHEY and CDR2 is SMNVEV in the germline V gene (reference sequence). This CDR3 comprises 16 residues. Sequenced sample: blood. J is TRBJ2-3 and V is TRBV27; 8 bases match TRBD2. This sequence was found in a girl between 2 and 10 years old with multiple sclerosis. The CDR3, as DNA: TGTGCCAGCAGCCCGGGGGGGAGGGGATTCACAGATACGCAGTATTTT. This encodes CASSPGGRGFTDTQYF.